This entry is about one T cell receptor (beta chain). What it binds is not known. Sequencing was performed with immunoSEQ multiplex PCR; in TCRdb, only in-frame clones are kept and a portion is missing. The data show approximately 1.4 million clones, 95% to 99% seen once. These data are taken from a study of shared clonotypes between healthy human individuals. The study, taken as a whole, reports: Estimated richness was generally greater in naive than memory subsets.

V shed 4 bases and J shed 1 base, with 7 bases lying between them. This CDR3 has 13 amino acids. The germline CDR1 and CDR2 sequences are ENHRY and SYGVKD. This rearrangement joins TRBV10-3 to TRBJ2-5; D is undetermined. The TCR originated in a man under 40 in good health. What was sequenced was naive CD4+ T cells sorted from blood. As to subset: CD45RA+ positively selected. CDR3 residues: CAISVASQETQYF. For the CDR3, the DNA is TGTGCCATCAGTGTGGCCAGCCAAGAGACCCAGTACTTC.